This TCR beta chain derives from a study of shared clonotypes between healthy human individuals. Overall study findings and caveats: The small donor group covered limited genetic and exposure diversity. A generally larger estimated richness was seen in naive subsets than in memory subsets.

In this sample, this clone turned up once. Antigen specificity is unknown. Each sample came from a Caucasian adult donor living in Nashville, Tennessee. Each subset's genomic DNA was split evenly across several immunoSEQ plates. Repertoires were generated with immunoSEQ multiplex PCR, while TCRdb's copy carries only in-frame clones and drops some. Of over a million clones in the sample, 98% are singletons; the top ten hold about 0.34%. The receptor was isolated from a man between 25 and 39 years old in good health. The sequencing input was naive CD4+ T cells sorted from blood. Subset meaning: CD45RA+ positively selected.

The chain's CDR3 is CASSLVPSILAGGRNEQFF. CDR3 DNA sequence: TGTGCCAGCAGTTTAGTCCCAAGTATCCTAGCGGGAGGTCGAAATGAGCAGTTCTTC. The gene calls are TRBV27 and TRBJ2-1; 11 bases align to TRBD2. V trimming: 2 bases; J trimming: 7 bases; junction bases outside the gene matches: 16. Germline lookup yields CDR1 MNHEY and CDR2 SMNVEV (reference sequence). This CDR3 comprises 19 residues.